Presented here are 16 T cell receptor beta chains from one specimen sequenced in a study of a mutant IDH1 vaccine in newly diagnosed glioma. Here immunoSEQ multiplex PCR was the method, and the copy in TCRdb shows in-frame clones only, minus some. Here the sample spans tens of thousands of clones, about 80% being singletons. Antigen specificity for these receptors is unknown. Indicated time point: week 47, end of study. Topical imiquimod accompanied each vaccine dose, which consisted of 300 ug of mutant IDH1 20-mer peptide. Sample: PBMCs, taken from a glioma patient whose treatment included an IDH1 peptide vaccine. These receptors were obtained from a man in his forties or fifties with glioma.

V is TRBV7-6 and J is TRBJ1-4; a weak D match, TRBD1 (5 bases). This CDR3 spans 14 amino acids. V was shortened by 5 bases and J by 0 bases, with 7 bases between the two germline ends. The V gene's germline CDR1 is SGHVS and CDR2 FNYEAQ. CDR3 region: CASSQGATNEKLFF. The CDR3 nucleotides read TGTGCCAGCAGCCAAGGGGCAACTAATGAAAAACTGTTTTTT.

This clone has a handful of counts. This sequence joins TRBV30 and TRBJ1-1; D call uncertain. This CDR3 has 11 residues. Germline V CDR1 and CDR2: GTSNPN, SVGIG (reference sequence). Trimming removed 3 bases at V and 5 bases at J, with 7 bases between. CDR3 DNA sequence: TGTGCCTGGAGCCTGGGGACTGAAGCTTTCTTT. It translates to CAWSLGTEAFF.

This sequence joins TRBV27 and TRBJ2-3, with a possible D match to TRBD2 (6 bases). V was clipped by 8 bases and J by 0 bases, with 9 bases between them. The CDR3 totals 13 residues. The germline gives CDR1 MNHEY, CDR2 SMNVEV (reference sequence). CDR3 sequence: CASGGRSTDTQYF. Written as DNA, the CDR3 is TGTGCCAGCGGGGGGAGGAGCACAGATACGCAGTATTTT.

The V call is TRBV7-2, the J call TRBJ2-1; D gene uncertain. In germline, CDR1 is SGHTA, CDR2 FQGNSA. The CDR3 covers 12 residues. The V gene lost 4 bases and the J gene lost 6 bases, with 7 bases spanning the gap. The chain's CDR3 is CASSSLFNEQFF. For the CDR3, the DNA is TGTGCCAGCAGCTCCCTGTTCAATGAGCAGTTCTTC.

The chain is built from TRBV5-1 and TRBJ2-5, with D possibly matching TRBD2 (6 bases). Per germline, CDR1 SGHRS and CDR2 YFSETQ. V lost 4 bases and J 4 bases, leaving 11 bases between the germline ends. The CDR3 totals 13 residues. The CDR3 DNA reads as TGCGCCAGCAGCGGAGGGGTGAGAGAGACCCAGTACTTC. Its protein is CASSGGVRETQYF.

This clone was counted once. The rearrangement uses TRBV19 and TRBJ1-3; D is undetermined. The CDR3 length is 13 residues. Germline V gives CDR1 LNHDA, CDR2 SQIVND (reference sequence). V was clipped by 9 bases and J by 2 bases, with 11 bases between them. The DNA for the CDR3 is TGTGCCAGCGCGGAGGTGGCTGGAAACACCATATATTTT. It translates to CASAEVAGNTIYF.

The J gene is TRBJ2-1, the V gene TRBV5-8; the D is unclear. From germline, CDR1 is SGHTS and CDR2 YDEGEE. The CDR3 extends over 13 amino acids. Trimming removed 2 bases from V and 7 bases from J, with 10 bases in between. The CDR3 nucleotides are TGTGCCAGCAGCTTAATGGGCGAGAATGAGCAGTTCTTC. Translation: CASSLMGENEQFF.

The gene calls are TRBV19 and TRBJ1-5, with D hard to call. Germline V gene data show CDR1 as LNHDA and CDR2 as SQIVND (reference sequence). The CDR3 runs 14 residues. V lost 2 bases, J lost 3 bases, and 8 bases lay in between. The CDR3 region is CASSIIGINQPQHF. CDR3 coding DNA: TGTGCCAGTAGTATAATCGGAATCAATCAGCCCCAGCATTTT.

The chain's CDR3 is CSAREETQYF. The CDR3, as DNA: TGCAGTGCTAGAGAAGAGACCCAGTACTTC. This chain joins TRBV20-1 and TRBJ2-5; D unresolved. The CDR3 consists of 10 residues. Germline CDR1 and CDR2: DFQATT and SNEGSKA (reference sequence). V was trimmed by 0 bases and J by 4 bases, leaving 0 bases between them.

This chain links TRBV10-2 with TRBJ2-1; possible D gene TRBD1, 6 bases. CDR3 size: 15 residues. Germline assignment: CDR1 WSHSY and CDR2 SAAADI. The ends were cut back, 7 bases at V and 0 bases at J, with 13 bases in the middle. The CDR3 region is CASTWTASSYNEQFF. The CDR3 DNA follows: TGCGCCAGCACCTGGACAGCGTCCTCCTACAATGAGCAGTTCTTC.

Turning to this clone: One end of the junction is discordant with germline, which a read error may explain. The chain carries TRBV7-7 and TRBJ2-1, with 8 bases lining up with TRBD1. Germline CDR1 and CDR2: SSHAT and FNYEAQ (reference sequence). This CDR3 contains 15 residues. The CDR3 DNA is TGTGCTAGCAGCTCCGGGACAGGAACCTACAATGAGCAGTTCTTC. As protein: CASSSGTGTYNEQFF.

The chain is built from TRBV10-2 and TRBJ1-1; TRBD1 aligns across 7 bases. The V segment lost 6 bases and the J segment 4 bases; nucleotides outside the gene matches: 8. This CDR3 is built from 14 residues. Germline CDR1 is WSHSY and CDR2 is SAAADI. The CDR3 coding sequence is TGCGCCAGCAGGCCATCGGGACAGCTCACTGAAGCTTTCTTT. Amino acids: CASRPSGQLTEAFF.

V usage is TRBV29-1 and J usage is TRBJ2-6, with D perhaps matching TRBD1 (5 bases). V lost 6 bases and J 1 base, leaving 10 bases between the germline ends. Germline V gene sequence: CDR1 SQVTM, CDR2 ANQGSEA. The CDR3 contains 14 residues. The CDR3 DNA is TGCAGCGTGCCCCAGGGTTCTGGGGCCAACGTCCTGACTTTC. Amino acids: CSVPQGSGANVLTF.

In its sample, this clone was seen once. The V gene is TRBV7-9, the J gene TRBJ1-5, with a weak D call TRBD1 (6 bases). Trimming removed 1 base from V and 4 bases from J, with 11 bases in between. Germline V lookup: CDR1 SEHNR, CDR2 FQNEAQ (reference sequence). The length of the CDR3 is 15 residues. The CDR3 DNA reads TGTGCCAGCAGCTTAGAAGGGACACAAAATCAGCCCCAGCATTTT. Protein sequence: CASSLEGTQNQPQHF. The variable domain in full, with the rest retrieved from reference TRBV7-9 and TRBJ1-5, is DTGVSQNPRHKITKRGQNVTFRCDPISEHNRLYWYRQTLGQGPEFLTYFQNEAQLEKSRLLSDRFSAERPKGSFSTLEIQRTEQGDSAMYLCASSLEGTQNQPQHFGDGTRLSIL.

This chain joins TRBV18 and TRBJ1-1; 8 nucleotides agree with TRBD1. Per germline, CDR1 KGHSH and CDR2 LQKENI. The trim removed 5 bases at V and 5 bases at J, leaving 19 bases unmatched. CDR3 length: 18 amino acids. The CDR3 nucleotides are TGTGCCAGCTCAAAAACCGCCGGGACAGGAGTTTTAGGAACTGAAGCTTTCTTT. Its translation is CASSKTAGTGVLGTEAFF.

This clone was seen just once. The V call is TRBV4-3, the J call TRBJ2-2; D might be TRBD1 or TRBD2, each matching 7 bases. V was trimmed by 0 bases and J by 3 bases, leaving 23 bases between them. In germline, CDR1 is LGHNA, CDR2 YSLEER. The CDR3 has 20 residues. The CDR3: CASSQDVGAGGGGDTGELFF. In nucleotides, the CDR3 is TGCGCCAGCAGCCAAGATGTAGGGGCAGGGGGGGGAGGGGACACCGGGGAGCTGTTTTTT.